A selection of T cell receptor beta chains follows, all from one sample in a study of CD8 T cells in ankylosing spondylitis. TCRdb re-called the 5' RACE reads with MiXCR, one entry per CDR3 protein. This sample has about 260,000 distinct CDR3 sequences, with about 24% found just once. Sequences were obtained from blood, either unsorted or a sorted T cell fraction (not recorded which). The receptors stem from a male donor with ankylosing spondylitis or in good health (not recorded which). Both conserved end residues are part of each CDR3. Each record gives: V gene, D gene, clone size, J gene, CDR3 DNA, CDR3 protein. D genes are given only for firm matches. Rows give clone size only sometimes, using once, few, many, or a class for an expanded clone.

TRBV20-1	-	-	TRBJ1-1	TGCAGTGCTAGAGATGCCAGGGCGGGCACTGAAGCTTTCTTT	CSARDARAGTEAFF
TRBV7-3	-	-	TRBJ2-7	TGTACCAGCAGCTTACCAGGGGCGACCTACGAGCAGTACTTC	CTSSLPGATYEQYF
TRBV20-1	TRBD1	many	TRBJ2-7	TGCAGTGCTTCAAGGGGGCTCCAAAACGAGCAGTACTTC	CSASRGLQNEQYF
TRBV10-3	-	-	TRBJ2-2	TGTGCCATCAGTGAACCCACCGGGGAGCTGTTTTTT	CAISEPTGELFF
TRBV11-2	TRBD1	once	TRBJ2-1	TGTGCCAGCAGACAACCGGGACAGCGCTACAATGAGCAGTTCTTC	CASRQPGQRYNEQFF
TRBV5-1	-	many	TRBJ2-5	TGCGCCAGCAGTCGGTTCGGCCAGCTCCAAGAGACCCAGTACTTC	CASSRFGQLQETQYF
TRBV12-3/TRBV12-4	-	many	TRBJ2-2	TGTGCCAGCAGCTCGACCGGGACGGCGAACACCGGGGAGCTGTTTTTT	CASSSTGTANTGELFF
TRBV20-1	-	many	TRBJ2-3	TGCAGTGCTCCCCGACAGATTAGCACAGATACGCAGTATTTT	CSAPRQISTDTQYF
TRBV9	TRBD2	many	TRBJ2-7	TGTGCCAGCAGCGTAGCGGGAGGTAGCGCCGGCGAGCAGTACTTC	CASSVAGGSAGEQYF
TRBV5-1	TRBD1	many	TRBJ2-7	TGCGCCAGCAGCTTGAAATCAGGGGGATCCTACGAGCAGTACTTC	CASSLKSGGSYEQYF